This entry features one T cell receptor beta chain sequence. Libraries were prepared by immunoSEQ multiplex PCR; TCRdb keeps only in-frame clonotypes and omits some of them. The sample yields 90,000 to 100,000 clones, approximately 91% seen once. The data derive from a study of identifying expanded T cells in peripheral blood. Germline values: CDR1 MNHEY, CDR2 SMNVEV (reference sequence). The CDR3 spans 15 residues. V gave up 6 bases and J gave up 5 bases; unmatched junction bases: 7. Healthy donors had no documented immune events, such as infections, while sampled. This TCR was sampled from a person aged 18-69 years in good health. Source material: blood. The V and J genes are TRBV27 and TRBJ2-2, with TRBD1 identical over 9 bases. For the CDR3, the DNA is TGTGCCAGCAGACGGGACAGGGTGGGAACCGGGGAGCTGTTTTTT. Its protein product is CASRRDRVGTGELFF.